Listed here are 24 T cell receptor beta chains from one sample, sequenced in a study of cytomegalovirus exposure and HLA in healthy donors. PCR involved 60 Vbeta and 13 Jbeta primers. Using immunoSEQ multiplex PCR, the repertoire was profiled, and TCRdb retains in-frame clones only, with some absent. Of about 98,000 clones in the sample, about 80% are singletons; the top ten hold over 15%. The sample comprised PBMCs. These receptors originate from a man aged 55-75 years in good health and CMV-seropositive.

The gene calls are TRBV6-6 and TRBJ2-2; 7 bases match TRBD1. The CDR3 has 15 amino acids. Trimming cost V 3 bases and J 5 bases; bases outside gene matches: 6. CDR1 and CDR2 (germline): MNHNY, SVGAGI (reference sequence). CDR3 region: CASSYLSQGTGELFF. In nucleotides, the CDR3 is TGTGCCAGCAGTTATCTCTCACAGGGGACCGGGGAGCTGTTTTTT.

This chain links TRBV30 with TRBJ2-3; 7 bases match TRBD2. CDR3 length: 15 amino acids. J gave up 4 bases and V 4 bases, and 11 bases lay outside the gene matches. The germline CDR1 and CDR2 sequences are GTSNPN and SVGIG (reference sequence). In DNA, the CDR3 is TGTGCCTGGATTAGTAAGGCGGGAGCGGCAGATACGCAGTATTTT. Protein sequence: CAWISKAGAADTQYF.

The chain has TRBV27 and TRBJ2-1; 7 nucleotides agree with TRBD2. Losses at the gene ends were 8 bases for V and 4 bases for J; bases not matched to a gene: 8. Germline CDR1 and CDR2: MNHEY and SMNVEV (reference sequence). This CDR3 region has 14 residues. CDR3 bases: TGTGCCAGCCGTGAGCGGGGAGGGTACAATGAGCAGTTCTTC. It is translated as CASRERGGYNEQFF.

This chain uses TRBV4-1 with TRBJ2-5; the D gene is possibly TRBD1 (6 bases). Gene TRBJ2-7 matches the end of the DNA better, so the J call may be wrong. The CDR3 totals 14 residues. In germline, CDR1 is MGHRA, CDR2 YSYEKL. CDR3 loop: CASSQTGNRAEQYF. In DNA, the CDR3 is TGCGCCAGCAGCCAAACAGGGAATCGAGCCGAGCAGTACTTC.

This clone was detected a few times. The chain couples TRBV5-1 to TRBJ2-2; D may be TRBD2 (6 bases). The germline V gene has CDR1 SGHRS and CDR2 YFSETQ. V gave up 7 bases and J gave up 6 bases, with 16 bases separating them. The length of the CDR3 is 14 residues. The CDR3 nucleotides read TGCGCCAGCTCCATGGGAGGACGCGCCGGGGAGCTGTTTTTT. This sequence encodes CASSMGGRAGELFF.

In its sample, this clone was seen a few times. The genes are TRBV5-1 and TRBJ2-7; possibly TRBD1 for D (5 bases). The germline V gene encodes CDR1 SGHRS and CDR2 YFSETQ. V was clipped by 4 bases and J by 0 bases, with 11 bases between them. The CDR3 runs 14 residues. CDR3 DNA: TGCGCCAGCAGCCGGTCCGACAGCTCCTACGAGCAGTACTTC. As protein: CASSRSDSSYEQYF.

V gene TRBV9 combines with J gene TRBJ1-4; D gene ambiguous. The CDR3 has 15 residues. The V and J ends lost 4 bases and 3 bases respectively, with 13 bases between them. Germline lookup yields CDR1 SGDLS and CDR2 YYNGEE. CDR3 in DNA: TGTGCCAGCAGCAAAGCGGGGAGGGCTAATGAAAAACTGTTTTTT. Residues: CASSKAGRANEKLFF.

The V gene is TRBV27, the J gene TRBJ1-4; D is perhaps TRBD1 (5 bases). Germline CDR1 is MNHEY and CDR2 is SMNVEV (reference sequence). The CDR3 has 16 amino acids. Between the trimmed V and J ends, which lost 2 bases and 0 bases, there was a span of 10 bases. The CDR3 DNA reads as TGTGCCAGCAGTTTAACGGGGGTTGCAACTAATGAAAAACTGTTTTTT. Protein sequence: CASSLTGVATNEKLFF.

This clone was detected only once. This sequence joins TRBV7-2 and TRBJ2-7; 11 nucleotides align to TRBD2. The germline V gene has CDR1 SGHTA and CDR2 FQGNSA. V dropped 5 bases and J dropped 7; count of bases not matched to a gene: 10. The CDR3 is 15 residues long. This chain's CDR3 is CASSGSGGVLLEQYF. The CDR3 region has the DNA TGTGCCAGCAGCGGTAGCGGGGGGGTCCTCCTGGAGCAGTACTTC.

The chain uses TRBV5-8 and TRBJ1-3; the D gene is possibly TRBD1 (6 bases). In germline, CDR1 is SGHTS, CDR2 YDEGEE. The CDR3 is 15 residues long. V was clipped by 1 base and J by 1 base, with 9 bases between them. In DNA, the CDR3 is TGTGCCAGCAGCTTGACAGGGCTATCTGGAAACACCATATATTTT. Translating gives CASSLTGLSGNTIYF.

The chain employs TRBV27 and TRBJ1-6, with D hard to call. V was clipped by 4 bases and J by 5 bases, with 15 bases between them. CDR3 length: 16 residues. Germline values: CDR1 MNHEY, CDR2 SMNVEV (reference sequence). CDR3 DNA: TGTGCCAGCAGTTCCGAGAGAGCTAACCATAATTCACCCCTCCACTTT. It is translated as CASSSERANHNSPLHF.

The rearrangement joins TRBV21-1 to TRBJ2-7; the table's D call, TRBD2, was not checked against the DNA. TRBV21-1 is listed as a pseudogene. This CDR3 has 14 residues. The CDR3 DNA is TGTGCCACCACAATTGGAGGGCTTTACTACGAGCAGTACTTC. Protein: CATTIGGLYYEQYF.

This chain joins TRBV5-8 and TRBJ1-5; no reliable D call. The CDR3 sequence is 13 residues long. The ends were cut back, 2 bases at V and 4 bases at J, with 7 bases in the middle. CDR1 is SGHTS and CDR2 is YDEGEE in the germline V gene. Here the CDR3 DNA reads TGTGCCAGCAGCTTAGATAGAAATCAGCCCCAGCATTTT. Encoded protein: CASSLDRNQPQHF.

The chain is built from TRBV29-1 and TRBJ1-1, with 7 bases matching TRBD1. The V and J ends lost 5 bases and 0 bases, in that order; junction bases with no gene match: 3. The CDR3 spans 13 residues. CDR1 SQVTM and CDR2 ANQGSEA come from the germline V gene. The CDR3: CSVKRGLNTEAFF. Here the CDR3 DNA reads TGCAGCGTTAAAAGGGGGCTGAACACTGAAGCTTTCTTT.

This chain connects TRBV7-2 to TRBJ2-7; no clear D gene. The CDR3 has 13 amino acids. Germline-derived CDR1 and CDR2 are SGHTA and FQGNSA. Trimming removed 9 bases from V and 3 bases from J, with 15 bases in between. CDR3: CARSPGLLYEQYF. For the CDR3, the DNA is TGTGCCAGGAGCCCCGGGTTACTCTACGAGCAGTACTTC. Supplemented by reference TRBV7-2 and TRBJ2-7, the full variable domain reads GAGVSQSPSNKVTEKGKDVELRCDPISGHTALYWYRQSLGQGLEFLIYFQGNSAPDKSGLPSDRFSAERTGGSVSTLTIQRTQQEDSAVYLCARSPGLLYEQYFGPGTRLTVT.

The chain employs TRBV7-2 and TRBJ2-2; TRBD2 aligns across 8 bases. The CDR3 length is 16 residues. The germline V gene has CDR1 SGHTA and CDR2 FQGNSA. Trimming took 2 bases from V and 8 from J; bases not matched to a gene: 10. CDR3 DNA: TGTGCCAGCAGCTTAACAGCGGGGGCCCCTAAAGGGGAGCTGTTTTTT. It specifies CASSLTAGAPKGELFF.

The chain is built from TRBV7-3 and TRBJ1-2; TRBD1 is a possible D gene (5 bases). The CDR3 extends over 14 amino acids. CDR1 and CDR2 from the germline V gene are SGHTA and FQGTGA. V was pared by 0 bases and J by 4 bases, with 9 bases between. The CDR3 bases are TGTGCCAGCAGCTTAACTTCAGGGTCCTATGGCTACACCTTC. Its translation: CASSLTSGSYGYTF.

The chain carries TRBV4-1 and TRBJ2-5; TRBD2 matches 10 bases. The CDR3 runs to 18 residues. Germline values: CDR1 MGHRA, CDR2 YSYEKL. After removal of 0 bases from V and 1 base from J, the junction contained 8 bases not matched to a gene. The CDR3 DNA is TGCGCCAGCAGCCAAGATCGGTTGGGACTAGCGACCCAAGAGACCCAGTACTTC. This codes for CASSQDRLGLATQETQYF.

V usage is TRBV19 and J usage is TRBJ1-5; D not resolved. The length of the CDR3 is 11 residues. Germline values: CDR1 LNHDA, CDR2 SQIVND (reference sequence). Between the trimmed V and J ends, which lost 5 bases and 8 bases, there was a span of 7 bases. The CDR3 DNA follows: TGTGCCAGTAGTGGCGGGAAGCCCCAGCATTTT. Encoded protein: CASSGGKPQHF.

J is TRBJ2-7 and V is TRBV29-1; D possibly corresponds to TRBD1 (5 bases). The CDR3 runs to 15 residues. Germline V gene sequence: CDR1 SQVTM, CDR2 ANQGSEA. The V and J ends lost 5 bases and 0 bases respectively, with 17 bases between them. CDR3 loop: CSVSQETRFSYEQYF. The CDR3 DNA is TGCAGCGTTTCACAGGAAACCCGTTTCTCCTACGAGCAGTACTTC.

In DNA, the CDR3 is TGTGCCAGCAGTGACTACGGGTGGCAGGGAATTTACAATGAGCAGTTCTTC. The encoded protein is CASSDYGWQGIYNEQFF. The J gene is TRBJ2-1, the V gene TRBV6-1; tentative D call: TRBD1 (5 bases). Germline loops: CDR1 MNHNS, CDR2 SASEGT. Trimming took off 3 bases at V and 4 bases at J, with 19 bases between the two ends. The CDR3 is made up of 17 amino acids.

The rearrangement links TRBV6-5 to TRBJ1-2, with 7 bases identical to TRBD1. Germline CDR1 is MNHEY and CDR2 is SVGAGI. The V and J ends lost 6 bases and 4 bases, in that order; junction bases with no gene match: 2. This CDR3 has 12 amino acids. As DNA, the CDR3 is TGTGCCAGCAGGGCAGGGGGCTATGGCTACACCTTC. Translating gives CASRAGGYGYTF.

The chain recombines TRBV6-5 with TRBJ2-7; TRBD1 agrees at 8 bases. J gave up 2 bases and V 6 bases, and 6 bases lay outside the gene matches. The CDR3 consists of 14 residues. Germline lookup yields CDR1 MNHEY and CDR2 SVGAGI. CDR3 protein: CASSRTGSTYEQYF. The CDR3 region has the DNA TGTGCCAGCAGCCGGACAGGGTCTACCTACGAGCAGTACTTC.

The chain combines TRBV30 with TRBJ2-7; D may be TRBD1 (6 bases). The CDR3 has 14 residues. Deletions cut 3 bases from V and 1 base from J, with 13 bases between. Looked up from germline, CDR1 is GTSNPN and CDR2 is SVGIG (reference sequence). CDR3 protein: CAWSPGTYSYEQYF. The CDR3 region has the DNA TGTGCCTGGAGCCCCGGGACATATTCCTACGAGCAGTACTTC.